This record looks at one T cell receptor (beta chain) sequence and its context. This record comes from a study of CD8+CD57+ T cells in acquired aplastic anemia. Study overall: When averaged, DNA from sorted CD4+ and CD8+ cells came to around 3.4 ug.

From germline, CDR1 is MNHEY and CDR2 SMNVEV (reference sequence). The CDR3 spans 15 residues. V lost 0 bases, J lost 4 bases, and 12 bases lay in between. Genomic DNA provided the template from which TCR beta VDJ and CDR3 profiles were obtained. TCRdb redid the calling of the reads with MiXCR, one entry per CDR3 protein. Of about 240,000 distinct CDR3 sequences in the sample, around 46% are singletons; the top ten hold approximately 7.8%. For sequencing, patients were chosen who had shown expansion of CD8+CD57+ cells by flow cytometry. The gene calls are TRBV27 and TRBJ1-1; a weak D match, TRBD1 (5 bases). The sequenced sample consisted of sorted CD4+, CD8+, or CD8+CD57+ T cells (not recorded which) from PBMCs. The sequence was collected from a human donor with aplastic anemia. The CDR3 is CASSLSLSGGTEAFF. The DNA of the CDR3 is TGTGCCAGCAGTTTATCCCTCTCGGGGGGCACTGAAGCTTTCTTT.